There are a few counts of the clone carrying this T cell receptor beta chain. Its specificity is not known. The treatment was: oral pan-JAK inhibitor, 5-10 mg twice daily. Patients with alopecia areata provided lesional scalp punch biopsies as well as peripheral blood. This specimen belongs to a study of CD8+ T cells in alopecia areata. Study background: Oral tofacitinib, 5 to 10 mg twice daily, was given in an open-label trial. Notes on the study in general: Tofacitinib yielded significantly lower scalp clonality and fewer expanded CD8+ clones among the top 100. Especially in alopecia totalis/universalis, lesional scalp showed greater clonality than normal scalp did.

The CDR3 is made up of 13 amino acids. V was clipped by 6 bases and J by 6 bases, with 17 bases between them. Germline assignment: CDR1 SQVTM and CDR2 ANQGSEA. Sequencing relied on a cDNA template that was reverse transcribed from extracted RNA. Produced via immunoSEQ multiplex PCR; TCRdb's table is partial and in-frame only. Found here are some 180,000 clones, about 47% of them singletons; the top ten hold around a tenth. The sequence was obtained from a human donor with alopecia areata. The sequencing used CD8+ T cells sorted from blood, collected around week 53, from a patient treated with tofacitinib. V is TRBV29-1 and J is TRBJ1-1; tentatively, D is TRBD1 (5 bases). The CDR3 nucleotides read TGCAGCGTCGCCCCCGGGGCAGCCTCTGAAGCTTTCTTT. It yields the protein CSVAPGAASEAFF.